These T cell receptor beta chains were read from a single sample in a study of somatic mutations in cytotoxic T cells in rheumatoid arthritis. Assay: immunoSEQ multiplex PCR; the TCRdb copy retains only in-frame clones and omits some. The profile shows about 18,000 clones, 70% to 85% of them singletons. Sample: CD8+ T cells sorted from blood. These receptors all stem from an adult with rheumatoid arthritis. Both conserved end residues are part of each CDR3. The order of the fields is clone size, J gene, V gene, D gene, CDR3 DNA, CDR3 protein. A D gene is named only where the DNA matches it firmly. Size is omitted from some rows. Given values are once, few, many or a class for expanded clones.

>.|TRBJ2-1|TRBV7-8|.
TGTGCCAGCAGCCGGCTTCAGGGACGGACTCTCAATGAGCAGTTCTTC
CASSRLQGRTLNEQFF
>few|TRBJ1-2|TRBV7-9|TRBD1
TGTGCCAGCAGCTTACGACAGGGTAGTGGCTACACCTTC
CASSLRQGSGYTF
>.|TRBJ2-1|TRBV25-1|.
TGTGCCAGCAGTGAATATTTCGGGAGCACTGAGCAGTTCTTC
CASSEYFGSTEQFF
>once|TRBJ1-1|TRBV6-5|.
TGTGCCGGGGGCACTGAAGCTTTCTTT
CAGGTEAFF
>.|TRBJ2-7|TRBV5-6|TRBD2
TGTGCCAGCAGCTCCGGACTAGCGAGCTCCTACGAGCAGTACTTC
CASSSGLASSYEQYF
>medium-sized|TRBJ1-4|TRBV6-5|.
TGTGCCAGCAGTTACAATAGGAATAATGAAAAACTGTTTTTT
CASSYNRNNEKLFF
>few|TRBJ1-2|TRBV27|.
TGTGCCAGCAGCCTCGCGGGCACTAACTATGGCTACACCTTC
CASSLAGTNYGYTF
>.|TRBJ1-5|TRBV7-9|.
TGTGCCAGCTTCAAAACCCACAGAAATAGCAATCAGCCCCAGCATTTT
CASFKTHRNSNQPQHF
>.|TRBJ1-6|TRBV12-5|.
TGTGCTAGTGGTTTGGTACTTGGCCTACGCTATAATTCACCCCTCCACTTT
CASGLVLGLRYNSPLHF
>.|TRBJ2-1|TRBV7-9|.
TGTGCCAGCAGCTTAAGGCGGGAATATTACAATGAGCAGTTCTTC
CASSLRREYYNEQFF
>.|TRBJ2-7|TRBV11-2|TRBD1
TGTGCCAGCAGCTTAACAGGGGGGCCCGAGCAGTACTTC
CASSLTGGPEQYF
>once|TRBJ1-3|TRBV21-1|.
TGTGCCAGCAGCAGTTCCCTACACCGGGTCTCTGGAAACACCATATATTTT
CASSSSLHRVSGNTIYF
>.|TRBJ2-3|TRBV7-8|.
TGTGCCAGCAGCTTAGAGGGGACGTCCACAGATACGCAGTATTTT
CASSLEGTSTDTQYF
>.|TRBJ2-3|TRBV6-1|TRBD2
TGTGCCAGCAGGGCCCGGGGGGGATCCAGAGATACGCAGTATTTT
CASRARGGSRDTQYF
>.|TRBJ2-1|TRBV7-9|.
TGTGCCAGCAGCAAAACCGTAGGGTTTGAGCAGTTCTTC
CASSKTVGFEQFF
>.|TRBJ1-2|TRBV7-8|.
TGTGCCAGCAGCTTAGCGCCCCAGGGATGGGGGGGATTATCTAACTATGGCTACACCTTC
CASSLAPQGWGGLSNYGYTF
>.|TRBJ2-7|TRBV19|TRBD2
TGTGCCAGTAGTTCTAGCGGGTTTTACGAGCAGTACTTC
CASSSSGFYEQYF
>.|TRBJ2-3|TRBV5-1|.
TGCGCCAGCAGCTTGGACTACACAGATACGCAGTATTTT
CASSLDYTDTQYF
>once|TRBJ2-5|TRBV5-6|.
TGTGCCAGCAGCCTTAGCGAGGGGACCCAGTACTTC
CASSLSEGTQYF
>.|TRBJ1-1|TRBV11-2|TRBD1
TGTGCCAGCAGACTCAGGGGGGGAGCTTTCTTT
CASRLRGGAFF
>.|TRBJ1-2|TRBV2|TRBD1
TGTGCCAGCAGCGAGGGACAGGGCGGCTATGGCTACACCTTC
CASSEGQGGYGYTF
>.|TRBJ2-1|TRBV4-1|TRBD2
TGCGCCAGCAGCCAAGTAGCGGGAGGAGGCAATGAGCAGTTCTTC
CASSQVAGGGNEQFF
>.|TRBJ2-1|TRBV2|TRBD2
TGTGCCAGCAGTGGGAGCGGGAGGGCCTACAATGAGCAGTTCTTC
CASSGSGRAYNEQFF
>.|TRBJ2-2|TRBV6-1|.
TGTGCCAGCCGGCCTCCTCGGTTGGTGCCCGGGGAGCTGTTTTTT
CASRPPRLVPGELFF
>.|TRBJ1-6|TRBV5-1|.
TGCGCCAGCTCCCGGGAGAATTCACCCCTCCACTTT
CASSRENSPLHF
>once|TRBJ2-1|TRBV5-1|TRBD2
TGCGCCAGCAGCGCCTCTAGCGGGAGCTTCTTGGATGAGCAGTTCTTC
CASSASSGSFLDEQFF
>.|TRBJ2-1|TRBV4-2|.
TGTGCCAGCAGCCCGCAGGGGCCGTCGGATAATGAGCAGTTCTTC
CASSPQGPSDNEQFF
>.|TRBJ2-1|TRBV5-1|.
TGCGCCAGCAGCTTCAGCAATGAGCAGTTCTTC
CASSFSNEQFF
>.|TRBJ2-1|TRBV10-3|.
TGTGCCATCAGTGAGTCGCTTCGGGGCGGAGCCTACAATGAGCAGTTCTTC
CAISESLRGGAYNEQFF
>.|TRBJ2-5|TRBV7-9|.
TGTGCCAGCAGCTTACGTCCGGCCAGGGCGGACCAAGAGACCCAGTACTTC
CASSLRPARADQETQYF
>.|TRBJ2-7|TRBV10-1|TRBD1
TGCGCCAGCAGTGAGTCAGGGACAGGGGGTTACGAGCAGTACTTC
CASSESGTGGYEQYF
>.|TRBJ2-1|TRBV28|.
TGTGCCAGCAGCCCTTATCTGGGAACAGATTACAATGAGCAGTTCTTC
CASSPYLGTDYNEQFF
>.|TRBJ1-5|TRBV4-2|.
TGTGCCAGCAGCCCCGGGACCTATAGCAATCAGCCCCAGCATTTT
CASSPGTYSNQPQHF
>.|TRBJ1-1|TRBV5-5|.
TGTGCCAGCAGCTTGGGTTTGAACACTGAAGCTTTCTTT
CASSLGLNTEAFF
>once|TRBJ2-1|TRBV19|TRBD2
TGTGCCAGTAGTTCGGGACTAGCGGGAGGAGTAGGTGAGCAGTTCTTC
CASSSGLAGGVGEQFF
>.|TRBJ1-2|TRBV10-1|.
TGCGCCAGCAGTGCATCAGTGGAGGGTGGCTACACCTTC
CASSASVEGGYTF
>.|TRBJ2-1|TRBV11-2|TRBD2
TGTGCCAGCAGCTCCCCCGGGACTAGCAATGAGCAGTTCTTC
CASSSPGTSNEQFF
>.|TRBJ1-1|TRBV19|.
TGTGCCAGTAGTATTACAGCGAACACTGAAGCTTTCTTT
CASSITANTEAFF
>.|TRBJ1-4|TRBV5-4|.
TGTGCCAGCAGCCATGAGAGCGTCAATGAAAAACTGTTTTTT
CASSHESVNEKLFF
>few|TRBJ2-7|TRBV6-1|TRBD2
TGTGCCAGCAAGGAAGCAGTGGCGGGGGGGCTCTACGAGCAGTACTTC
CASKEAVAGGLYEQYF
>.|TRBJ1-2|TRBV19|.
TGTGCCAGTAGTATAGATTATTCGACGTTCAACTATGGCTACACCTTC
CASSIDYSTFNYGYTF
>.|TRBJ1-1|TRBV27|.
TGTGCCAGCAGTCTAGCAACAGGGCACACTGAAGCTTTCTTT
CASSLATGHTEAFF
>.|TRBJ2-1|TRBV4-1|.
TGCGCCAGCAGCCAATTCAGGGGTAATGAGCAGTTCTTC
CASSQFRGNEQFF
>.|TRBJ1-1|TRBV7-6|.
TGTGCCAGCAGCCTTGAGGCCCTAAACACTGAAGCTTTCTTT
CASSLEALNTEAFF
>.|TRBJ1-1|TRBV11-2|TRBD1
TGTGCCAGCAGCCAGGGGGCATGGAACACTGAAGCTTTCTTT
CASSQGAWNTEAFF